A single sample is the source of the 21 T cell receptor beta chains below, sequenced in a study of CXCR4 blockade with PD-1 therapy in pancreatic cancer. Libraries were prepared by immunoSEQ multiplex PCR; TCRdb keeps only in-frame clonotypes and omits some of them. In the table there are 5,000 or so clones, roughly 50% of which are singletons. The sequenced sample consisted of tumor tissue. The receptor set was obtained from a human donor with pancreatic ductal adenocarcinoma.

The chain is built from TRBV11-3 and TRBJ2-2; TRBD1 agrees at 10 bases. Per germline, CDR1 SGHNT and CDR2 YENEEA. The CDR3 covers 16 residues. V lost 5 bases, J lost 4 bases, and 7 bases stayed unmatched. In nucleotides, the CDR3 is TGTGCCAGCAGCCCCCCCCGGACAGGGGGCACCGGGGAGCTGTTTTTT. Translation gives CASSPPRTGGTGELFF.

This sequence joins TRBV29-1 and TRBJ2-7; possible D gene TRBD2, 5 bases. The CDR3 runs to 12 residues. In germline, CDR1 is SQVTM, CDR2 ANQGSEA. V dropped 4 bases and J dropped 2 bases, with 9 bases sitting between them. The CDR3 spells CSVVYGTYEQYF. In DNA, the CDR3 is TGCAGCGTTGTTTACGGGACCTACGAGCAGTACTTC.

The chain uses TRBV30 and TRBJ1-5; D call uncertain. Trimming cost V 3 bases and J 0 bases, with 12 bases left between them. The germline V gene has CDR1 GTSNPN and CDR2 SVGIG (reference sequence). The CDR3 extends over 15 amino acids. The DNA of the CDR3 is TGTGCCTGGAGGATGGGGTCAAATAGCAATCAGCCCCAGCATTTT. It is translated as CAWRMGSNSNQPQHF. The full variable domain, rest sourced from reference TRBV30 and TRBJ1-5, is SQTIHQWPATLVQPVGSPLSLECTVEGTSNPNLYWYRQAAGRGLQLLFYSVGIGQISSEVPQNLSASRPQDRQFILSSKKLLLSDSGFYLCAWRMGSNSNQPQHFGDGTRLSIL.

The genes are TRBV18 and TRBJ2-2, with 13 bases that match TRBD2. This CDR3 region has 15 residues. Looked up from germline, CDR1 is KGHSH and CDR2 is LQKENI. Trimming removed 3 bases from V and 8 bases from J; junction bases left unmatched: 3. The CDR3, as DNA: TGTGCCAGCTCACCCGGACTAGCGGGAGCAGGGGAGCTGTTTTTT. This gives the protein CASSPGLAGAGELFF.

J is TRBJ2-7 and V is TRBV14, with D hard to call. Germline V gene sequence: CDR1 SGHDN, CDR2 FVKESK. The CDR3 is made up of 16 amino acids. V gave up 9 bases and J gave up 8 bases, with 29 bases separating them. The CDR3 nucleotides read TGTGCCAGTCCACGGCCTGCGGCAGTAGTTATCCACAAGCAGTACTTC. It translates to CASPRPAAVVIHKQYF. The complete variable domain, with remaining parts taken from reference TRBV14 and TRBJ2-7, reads EAGVTQFPSHSVIEKGQTVTLRCDPISGHDNLYWYRRVMGKEIKFLLHFVKESKQDESGMPNNRFLAERTGGTYSTLKVQPAELEDSGVYFCASPRPAAVVIHKQYFGPGTRLTVT.

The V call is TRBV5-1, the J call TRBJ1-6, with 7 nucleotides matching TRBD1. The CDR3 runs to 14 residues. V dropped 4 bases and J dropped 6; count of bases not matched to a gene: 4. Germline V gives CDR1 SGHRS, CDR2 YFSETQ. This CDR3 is CASSVTGFNSPLHF. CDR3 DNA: TGCGCCAGCAGCGTGACAGGGTTTAATTCACCCCTCCACTTT.

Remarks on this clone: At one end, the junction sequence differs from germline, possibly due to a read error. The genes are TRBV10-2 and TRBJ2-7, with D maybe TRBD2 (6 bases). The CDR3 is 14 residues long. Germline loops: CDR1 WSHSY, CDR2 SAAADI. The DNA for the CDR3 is TGCGCCAGCACGAGGGCGGCTAGCGCCTACGAGCAGTATTTC. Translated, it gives CASTRAASAYEQYF.

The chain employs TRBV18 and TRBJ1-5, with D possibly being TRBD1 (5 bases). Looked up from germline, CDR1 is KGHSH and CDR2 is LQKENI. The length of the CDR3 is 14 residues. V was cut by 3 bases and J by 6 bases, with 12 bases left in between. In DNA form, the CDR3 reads TGTGCCAGCTCACCTTCCAGGGCCCCTCAGCCCCAGCATTTT. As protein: CASSPSRAPQPQHF.

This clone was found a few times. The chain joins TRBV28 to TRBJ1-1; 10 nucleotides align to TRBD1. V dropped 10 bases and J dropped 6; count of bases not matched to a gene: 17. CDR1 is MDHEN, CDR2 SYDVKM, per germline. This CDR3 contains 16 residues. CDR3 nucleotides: TGTGCCACCCACAAACCCCCGGGACAGGGGAGGTCTGAAGCTTTCTTT. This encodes CATHKPPGQGRSEAFF.

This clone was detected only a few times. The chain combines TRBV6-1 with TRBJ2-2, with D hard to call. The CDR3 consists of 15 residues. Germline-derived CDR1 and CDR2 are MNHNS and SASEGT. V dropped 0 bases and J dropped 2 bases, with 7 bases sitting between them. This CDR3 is CASSEASGNTGELFF. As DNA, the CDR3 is TGTGCCAGCAGTGAAGCTTCTGGAAACACCGGGGAGCTGTTTTTT.

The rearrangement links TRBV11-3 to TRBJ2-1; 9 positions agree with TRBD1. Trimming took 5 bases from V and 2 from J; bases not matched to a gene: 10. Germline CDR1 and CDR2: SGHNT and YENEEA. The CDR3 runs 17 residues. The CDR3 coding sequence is TGTGCCAGCAGCACTACCCGGGACAGGGTAACCTACAATGAGCAGTTCTTC. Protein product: CASSTTRDRVTYNEQFF.

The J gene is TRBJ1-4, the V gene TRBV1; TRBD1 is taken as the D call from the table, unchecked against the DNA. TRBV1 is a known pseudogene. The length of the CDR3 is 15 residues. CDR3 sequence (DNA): TGCGCCAGCAGCCAAGGGTGGGACAGTAATGAAAAACTGTTTTTT. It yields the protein CASSQGWDSNEKLFF.

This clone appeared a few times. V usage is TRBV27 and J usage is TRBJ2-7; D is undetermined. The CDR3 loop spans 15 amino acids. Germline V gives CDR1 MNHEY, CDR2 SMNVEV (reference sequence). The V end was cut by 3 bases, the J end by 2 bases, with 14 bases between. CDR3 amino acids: CASSLGSRTTYEQYF. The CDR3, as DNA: TGTGCCAGCAGTTTGGGGTCCAGAACTACCTACGAGCAGTACTTC.

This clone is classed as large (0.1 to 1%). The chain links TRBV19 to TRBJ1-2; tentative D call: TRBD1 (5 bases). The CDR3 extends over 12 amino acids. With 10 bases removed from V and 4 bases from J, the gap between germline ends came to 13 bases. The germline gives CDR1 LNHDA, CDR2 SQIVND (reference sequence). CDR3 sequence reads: CATGAGGYGYTF. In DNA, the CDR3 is TGTGCCACTGGTGCGGGGGGCTATGGCTACACCTTC.

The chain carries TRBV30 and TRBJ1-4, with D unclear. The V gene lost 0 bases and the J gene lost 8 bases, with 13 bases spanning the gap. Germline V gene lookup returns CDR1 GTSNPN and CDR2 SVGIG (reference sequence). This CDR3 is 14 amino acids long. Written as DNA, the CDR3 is TGTGCCTGGAGTGTTGGAGGCCGAGCGGAAAAACTGTTTTTT. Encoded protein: CAWSVGGRAEKLFF.

CDR3 protein: CASSEQGARVTEAFF. CDR3 DNA: TGTGCCAGCAGTGAACAGGGGGCGCGGGTTACTGAAGCTTTCTTT. The V gene is TRBV25-1, the J gene TRBJ1-1; 8 bases match TRBD1. Germline V gene sequence: CDR1 MGHDK, CDR2 SYGVNS. This CDR3 is built from 15 residues. V trimming: 2 bases; J trimming: 5 bases; junction bases outside the gene matches: 7.

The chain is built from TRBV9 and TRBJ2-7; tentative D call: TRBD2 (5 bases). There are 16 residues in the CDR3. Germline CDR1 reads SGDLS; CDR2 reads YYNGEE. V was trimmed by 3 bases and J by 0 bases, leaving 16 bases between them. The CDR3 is CASSAGLSASSYEQYF. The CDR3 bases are TGTGCCAGCAGCGCCGGACTTAGCGCGAGCTCCTACGAGCAGTACTTC.

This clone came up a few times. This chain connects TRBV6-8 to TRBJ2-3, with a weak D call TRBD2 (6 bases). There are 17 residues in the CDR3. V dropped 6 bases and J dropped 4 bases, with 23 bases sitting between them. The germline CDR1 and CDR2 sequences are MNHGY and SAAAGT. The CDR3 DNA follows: TGTGCCAGCAGGCCCAGGACTATCCGAAAGCAACCAGATACGCAGTATTTT. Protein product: CASRPRTIRKQPDTQYF.

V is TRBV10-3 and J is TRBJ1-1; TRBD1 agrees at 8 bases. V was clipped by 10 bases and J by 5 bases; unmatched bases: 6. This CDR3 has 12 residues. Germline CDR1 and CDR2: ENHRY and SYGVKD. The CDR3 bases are TGTGCCACCCGGGACAGGCAAACTGAAGCTTTCTTT. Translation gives CATRDRQTEAFF.

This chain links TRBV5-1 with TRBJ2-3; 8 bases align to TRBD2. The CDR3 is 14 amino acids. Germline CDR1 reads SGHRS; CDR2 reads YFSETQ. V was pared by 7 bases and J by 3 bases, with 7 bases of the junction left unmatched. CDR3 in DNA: TGCGCCAGCCGGACTAGCTCGGAAACAGATACGCAGTATTTT. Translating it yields CASRTSSETDTQYF.

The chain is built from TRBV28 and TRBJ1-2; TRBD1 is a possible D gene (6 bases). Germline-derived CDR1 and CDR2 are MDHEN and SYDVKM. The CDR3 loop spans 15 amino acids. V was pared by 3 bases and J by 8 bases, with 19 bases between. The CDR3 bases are TGTGCCAGCAGTTTGCCTCCCCAGGGGCTCCAAGGCTACACCTTC. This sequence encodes CASSLPPQGLQGYTF.